Following are 10 T cell receptor beta chains from one sample sequenced in a study of blood T cell repertoires in COVID-19. TCRdb's table, derived via immunoSEQ multiplex PCR, lists solely in-frame clones and lacks some. The top ten clones hold about 6.3% of a sample with approximately 190,000 clones, approximately 90% of them seen once. Sequencing was carried out using peripheral blood. The receptors originated from a man aged 35 to 55 with active or convalescent COVID-19.

The chain employs TRBV10-1 and TRBJ2-1; D gene ambiguous. The V gene lost 5 bases and the J gene lost 5 bases, with 19 bases spanning the gap. Germline CDR1 WNHNN, CDR2 SYGVQD (reference sequence). The CDR3 spans 16 residues. CDR3 bases: TGCGCCAGCAGTCAATTTTTTAGAGATTTTAACAATGAGCAGTTCTTC. Its translation is CASSQFFRDFNNEQFF.

V usage is TRBV7-9 and J usage is TRBJ2-1, with TRBD2 matching 9 bases. The CDR3 is 18 residues long. Per germline, CDR1 SEHNR and CDR2 FQNEAQ (reference sequence). Trimming removed 3 bases from V and 2 bases from J; junction bases left unmatched: 11. The CDR3 region has the DNA TGTGCCAGCAGCTTCACCCACCCAGCGGGAGGAGCCTACAATGAGCAGTTCTTC. Its translation is CASSFTHPAGGAYNEQFF.

The genes are TRBV21-1 and TRBJ2-1; the table gives TRBD1 as D, unverified against the DNA. TRBV21-1 is a pseudogene. This CDR3 has 16 amino acids. CDR3 sequence reads: CASSKGQGPTYNEQFF. CDR3 coding DNA: TGTGCCAGCAGCAAAGGACAGGGGCCAACCTACAATGAGCAGTTCTTC.

V gene TRBV9 combines with J gene TRBJ2-3; TRBD2 agrees at 12 bases. The trim removed 2 bases at V and 5 bases at J, leaving 6 bases unmatched. CDR3 size: 16 residues. Germline CDR1 reads SGDLS; CDR2 reads YYNGEE. The DNA of the CDR3 is TGTGCCAGCAGCGTTCCTAGCGGGGGGGCCCAAGATACGCAGTATTTT. This sequence encodes CASSVPSGGAQDTQYF. The full variable domain, its missing parts supplied by reference TRBV9 and TRBJ2-3, is DSGVTQTPKHLITATGQRVTLRCSPRSGDLSVYWYQQSLDQGLQFLIQYYNGEERAKGNILERFSAQQFPDLHSELNLSSLELGDSALYFCASSVPSGGAQDTQYFGPGTRLTVL.

This chain links TRBV24-1 with TRBJ2-7; TRBD1 aligns across 10 bases. The CDR3 is 15 residues long. V gave up 4 bases and J gave up 7 bases; unmatched junction bases: 9. From germline, CDR1 is KGHDR and CDR2 SFDVKD. The CDR3 nucleotides read TGTGCCACCAGTGACCCTCGGACAGGGGGGGAGGAGCAGTACTTC. This sequence encodes CATSDPRTGGEEQYF.

The chain couples TRBV12-3 or TRBV12-4 to TRBJ1-2, with a weak D call TRBD1 (5 bases). The CDR3 has 13 amino acids. The germline V and J ends were trimmed by 5 bases and 5 bases, with 12 bases remaining between them. CDR3 residues: CASSTRGTYGYTF. The CDR3 bases are TGTGCCAGCAGTACTCGGGGGACTTATGGCTACACCTTC.

The V gene is TRBV2, the J gene TRBJ1-1; tentative D call: TRBD1 (5 bases). The CDR3 consists of 14 residues. Trimming took 4 bases from V and 3 from J, leaving 12 bases between them. Per germline, CDR1 SNHLY and CDR2 FYNNEI. The DNA of the CDR3 is TGTGCCAGCAGTGCGACAGCGGGGCACACTGAAGCTTTCTTT. Residues: CASSATAGHTEAFF.

This chain uses TRBV5-1 with TRBJ2-3; 11 positions agree with TRBD2. V shed 4 bases, J shed 0 bases, and the junction held 4 bases outside the gene matches. CDR3 size: 16 residues. The germline V gene encodes CDR1 SGHRS and CDR2 YFSETQ. The CDR3 region has the DNA TGCGCCAGCAGCGTGACTAGCGGGGAAAGCACAGATACGCAGTATTTT. It encodes CASSVTSGESTDTQYF.

The V call is TRBV21-1, the J call TRBJ2-3; TRBD2 is the table's D call, not checked against the DNA. TRBV21-1 is a documented pseudogene. The CDR3 totals 20 residues. CDR3 sequence (DNA): TGTGCCAGCAGCAAAACGGAGGGAGGCCACCTGTGCCCGTCTTATTATACGCAGTATTTT. Encoded protein: CASSKTEGGHLCPSYYTQYF.

The V call is TRBV5-1, the J call TRBJ1-1; the D gene is possibly TRBD1 (6 bases). Germline V lookup: CDR1 SGHRS, CDR2 YFSETQ. V lost 3 bases and J 2 bases, leaving 11 bases between the germline ends. The CDR3 is 14 residues long. Written as DNA, the CDR3 is TGCGCCAGCAGCTCTCGGGACACCAACACTGAAGCTTTCTTT. Translating gives CASSSRDTNTEAFF.